In this sample, the clone carrying this T cell receptor (beta chain) turned up many times. Its matching antigen is unknown. The CDR3 is 14 amino acids. Germline V gene lookup returns CDR1 SGDLS and CDR2 YYNGEE. The V and J ends lost 4 bases and 5 bases respectively, with 15 bases between them. Library preparation (for TCRbeta) was performed with unique molecular identifiers. Via MiXCR, TCRdb re-called the PCR reads, giving one row per CDR3 protein. The data show about 350,000 distinct CDR3 sequences, about a sixth seen once. The sample originates from a study of T-cell reconstitution after alpha-beta-depleted transplantation in children. General observations from the study: Newly produced T cells mostly accounted for T-cell counts and diversity one year post-transplant. The study traced high day-60 TCRbeta diversity in some patients to surviving recipient T cells and thymic progenitors. There were reportedly several hundred expanded graft clones from which alpha-beta T cells came about two months after transplant.

The receptor was derived from a male patient under 10 years old who had a stem cell transplant for acute lymphoblastic leukemia, so the T cells may come from the graft donor. V gene TRBV9 combines with J gene TRBJ1-1, with D perhaps TRBD1 (5 bases). Material: PBMCs, mostly from graft donor cells, obtained 360 days after TCRalphabeta/CD19-depleted stem cell transplant. The chain's CDR3 is CASSPSLGHTEAFF. In DNA, the CDR3 is TGTGCCAGCAGCCCCTCCCTGGGGCATACTGAAGCTTTCTTT.